One sample yielded the 25 T cell receptor beta chains listed below, sequenced in a study of blood T cell repertoires in COVID-19. Profiled with immunoSEQ multiplex PCR; TCRdb holds only in-frame clones, not every one. The sample lists 150,000 or so clones, almost 85% seen once, with 11% in the top ten. The sample comprised PBMCs or T cells enriched from blood (not recorded which). These receptors were collected from a man aged 45-65 years who had recovered from COVID-19.

This clone was detected a few times. The junction departs from the called germline gene at one end, perhaps through a read error. J is TRBJ2-1 and V is TRBV7-7; 7 bases map to TRBD2. Germline CDR1 and CDR2: SSHAT and FNYEAQ (reference sequence). The length of the CDR3 is 17 residues. The CDR3, as DNA: TGTGCTAGCAGCTTAGTACTAGCGCTAGGGGCTTACAATGAGCAGTTCTTC. It specifies CASSLVLALGAYNEQFF.

The rearrangement links TRBV7-8 to TRBJ1-3; 7 positions match TRBD1. V gave up 0 bases and J gave up 2 bases; unmatched junction bases: 7. Per the germline V gene, CDR1 is SGHVS and CDR2 is FQNEAQ. This CDR3 region has 17 residues. The DNA of the CDR3 is TGTGCCAGCAGCTTAGCGAAGGGGGCGTTGACTGGAAACACCATATATTTT. Amino acid sequence: CASSLAKGALTGNTIYF.

The chain uses TRBV15 and TRBJ1-4; a weak D match, TRBD1 (6 bases). This CDR3 spans 17 amino acids. CDR1 LNHNV and CDR2 YYDKDF come from the germline V gene (reference sequence). V was trimmed by 0 bases and J by 8 bases, leaving 19 bases between them. DNA of the CDR3: TGTGCCACCAGCAGAGACAAAAGTGGGGGGGCTGGAGAAAAACTGTTTTTT. Translated: CATSRDKSGGAGEKLFF.

The CDR3 DNA reads TGTGCCAGCAGCCACGGGGGAGGCCCCTACAATGAGCAGTTCTTC. It specifies CASSHGGGPYNEQFF. The V and J genes are TRBV14 and TRBJ2-1; D perhaps matches TRBD2 (6 bases). The CDR3 totals 15 residues. V shed 3 bases and J shed 2 bases, with 11 bases lying between them. The germline V gene has CDR1 SGHDN and CDR2 FVKESK.

This chain joins TRBV7-2 and TRBJ1-2, with no clear D. CDR1 SGHTA and CDR2 FQGNSA come from the germline V gene. Trimming cost V 4 bases and J 14 bases, with 20 bases left between them. CDR3 length: 13 residues. The CDR3 loop reads CASSSTPQNSRTF. The CDR3 DNA reads TGTGCCAGCAGCTCCACCCCGCAAAACTCGAGGACCTTC.

This chain connects TRBV3-1 (or the pseudogene TRBV3-2) to TRBJ1-1; 7 bases are shared with TRBD1. V was pared by 8 bases and J by 1 base, with 4 bases of the junction left unmatched. Germline CDR1 is LGHDT and CDR2 is YNNKEL (reference sequence). This CDR3 contains 13 residues. The chain's CDR3 is CASLGGGNTEAFF. DNA for the CDR3: TGTGCCAGCTTAGGGGGCGGGAACACTGAAGCTTTCTTT.

This chain uses TRBV20-1 with TRBJ1-1, with D unresolved. The CDR3 sequence is 13 residues long. CDR1 DFQATT and CDR2 SNEGSKA come from the germline V gene (reference sequence). Trimming took off 3 bases at V and 2 bases at J, with 10 bases between the two ends. DNA of the CDR3: TGCAGTGCTAGTTCGAGGCTTAACACTGAAGCTTTCTTT. It translates to CSASSRLNTEAFF.

This clone was counted only a few times. The chain combines TRBV5-5 with TRBJ2-7; weak D call: TRBD2 (5 bases). The V end lost 0 bases, the J end lost 0 bases, and 10 bases lay between the germline ends. There are 15 residues in the CDR3. Germline values: CDR1 SGHKS, CDR2 YYEKEE (reference sequence). This chain's CDR3 is CASSLEVGSSYEQYF. The DNA for the CDR3 is TGTGCCAGCAGCTTGGAAGTTGGGAGCTCCTACGAGCAGTACTTC.

The chain employs TRBV27 and TRBJ2-7; the match to TRBD2 covers 12 bases. The CDR3 totals 14 residues. V shed 4 bases, J shed 4 bases, and the junction held 2 bases outside the gene matches. Germline loops: CDR1 MNHEY, CDR2 SMNVEV (reference sequence). Here the CDR3 reads CASSSSGRAYEQYF. The CDR3 bases are TGTGCCAGCAGTTCTAGCGGGAGGGCGTACGAGCAGTACTTC.

V usage is TRBV5-1 and J usage is TRBJ2-1; 10 bases agree with TRBD2. The CDR3 has 16 residues. The V gene's germline CDR1 is SGHRS and CDR2 YFSETQ. V trimming: 3 bases; J trimming: 4 bases; junction bases outside the gene matches: 7. The CDR3 DNA reads TGCGCCAGCAGCTCCGTGACTAGCGGGCCATACAATGAGCAGTTCTTC. Its translation is CASSSVTSGPYNEQFF.

The chain uses TRBV5-1 and TRBJ2-7, with a possible D match to TRBD1 (6 bases). V was pared by 2 bases and J by 5 bases, with 14 bases between. This CDR3 comprises 14 residues. Germline assignment: CDR1 SGHRS and CDR2 YFSETQ. For the CDR3, the DNA is TGCGCCAGCAGCTTTGGGGGCGTAGGCGACGAGCAGTACTTC. This sequence encodes CASSFGGVGDEQYF.

DNA for the CDR3: TGTGCCAGCAGTGGACAGGCCACCCACAATTTGTTTTTT. This encodes CASSGQATHNLFF. The chain has TRBV2 and TRBJ1-4; tentatively, D is TRBD1 (6 bases). V dropped 4 bases and J dropped 15 bases, with 18 bases sitting between them. The CDR3 loop spans 13 amino acids. The germline V gene has CDR1 SNHLY and CDR2 FYNNEI.

The genes are TRBV5-6 and TRBJ2-7; D remains ambiguous. This CDR3 has 14 residues. Between the trimmed V and J ends, which lost 0 bases and 1 base, there was a span of 8 bases. Germline V gene lookup returns CDR1 SGHDT and CDR2 YYEEEE. CDR3 amino acids: CASSLGGLSYEQYF. The CDR3 DNA reads as TGTGCCAGCAGCTTGGGAGGTTTGTCCTACGAGCAGTACTTC.

This chain connects TRBV28 to TRBJ1-1; tentative D call: TRBD1 (5 bases). Per germline, CDR1 MDHEN and CDR2 SYDVKM. The V end lost 2 bases, the J end lost 5 bases, and 15 bases lay between the germline ends. CDR3 length: 15 amino acids. CDR3 sequence reads: CASSLGGGGRTEAFF. The CDR3 coding sequence is TGTGCCAGCAGTTTAGGGGGAGGAGGGAGGACTGAAGCTTTCTTT.

This chain links TRBV15 with TRBJ2-2; D possibly corresponds to TRBD2 (5 bases). V lost 0 bases, J lost 6 bases, and 5 bases lay in between. Germline-derived CDR1 and CDR2 are LNHNV and YYDKDF (reference sequence). The CDR3 covers 13 residues. Here the CDR3 reads CATSRDGAGELFF. Written as DNA, the CDR3 is TGTGCCACCAGCAGAGACGGGGCCGGGGAGCTGTTTTTT.

The chain combines TRBV7-3 with TRBJ2-3; D not certain. Germline assignment: CDR1 SGHTA and CDR2 FQGTGA. Trimming cost V 1 base and J 6 bases, with 11 bases left between them. CDR3 length: 14 residues. Here the CDR3 DNA reads TGTGCCAGCAGCTTAAGCGCCGGGTCGGATACGCAGTATTTT. Protein: CASSLSAGSDTQYF.

The J gene is TRBJ2-1, the V gene TRBV2; D perhaps matches TRBD1 (6 bases). Germline V gives CDR1 SNHLY, CDR2 FYNNEI. The V end was cut by 8 bases, the J end by 0 bases, with 8 bases between. This CDR3 is built from 13 residues. CDR3 nucleotides: TGTGCCAGCGGGGGCGACTCCTACAATGAGCAGTTCTTC. It is translated as CASGGDSYNEQFF.

The chain links TRBV29-1 to TRBJ1-1, with a tentative D call TRBD1 (5 bases). The germline V gene has CDR1 SQVTM and CDR2 ANQGSEA. V lost 6 bases, J lost 4 bases, and 12 bases lay in between. This CDR3 has 12 amino acids. CDR3 sequence: CSVIVGGTEAFF. CDR3 coding DNA: TGCAGCGTGATTGTGGGGGGCACTGAAGCTTTCTTT.

This chain joins TRBV27 and TRBJ2-5; the match to TRBD2 covers 10 bases. The V segment lost 6 bases and the J segment 4 bases; nucleotides outside the gene matches: 11. The V gene's germline CDR1 is MNHEY and CDR2 SMNVEV (reference sequence). This CDR3 spans 16 amino acids. This chain's CDR3 is CASSTRSGRFPETQYF. The CDR3 DNA follows: TGTGCCAGCAGCACCCGTAGCGGGAGGTTCCCAGAGACCCAGTACTTC.

This clone was counted ten times or more. This sequence joins TRBV27 and TRBJ1-5, with 7 positions matching TRBD1. The CDR3 contains 15 residues. The germline V gene has CDR1 MNHEY and CDR2 SMNVEV (reference sequence). V lost 3 bases, J lost 6 bases, and 8 bases stayed unmatched. This chain's CDR3 is CASSLAGGTAQPQHF. CDR3 in DNA: TGTGCCAGCAGTTTGGCAGGGGGGACCGCTCAGCCCCAGCATTTT.

In this sample, this clone turned up once. This specimen includes other DNA sequences encoding the same CDR3. V usage is TRBV19 and J usage is TRBJ1-3, with D possibly TRBD1 on 5 matching bases. This CDR3 is 14 amino acids long. Trimming took off 3 bases at V and 1 base at J, with 7 bases between the two ends. CDR1 is LNHDA and CDR2 is SQIVND in the germline V gene (reference sequence). Here the CDR3 DNA reads TGTGCCAGTAGTATTGGGGCATCTGGAAACACCATATATTTT. Protein product: CASSIGASGNTIYF.

This clone showed up just a few times. The chain employs TRBV7-6 and TRBJ1-1; tentative D call: TRBD1 (5 bases). V gave up 3 bases and J gave up 0 bases, with 14 bases separating them. The CDR3 loop spans 16 amino acids. Germline V lookup: CDR1 SGHVS, CDR2 FNYEAQ. The CDR3 loop reads CASSFRQTKLNTEAFF. In nucleotides, the CDR3 is TGTGCCAGCAGCTTCCGACAGACCAAATTGAACACTGAAGCTTTCTTT.

The rearrangement uses TRBV28 and TRBJ1-5; 8 bases fit TRBD1. The CDR3 totals 15 residues. CDR1 is MDHEN and CDR2 is SYDVKM in the germline V gene. J gave up 4 bases and V 3 bases, and 5 bases lay outside the gene matches. This CDR3 reads CASSFDRGGNQPQHF. The CDR3 nucleotides read TGTGCCAGCAGTTTTGACAGGGGCGGGAATCAGCCCCAGCATTTT.

The chain combines TRBV7-9 with TRBJ2-4; TRBD1 matches at 8 bases. Trimming cost V 5 bases and J 8 bases; bases outside gene matches: 5. Germline loops: CDR1 SEHNR, CDR2 FQNEAQ (reference sequence). The CDR3 runs 13 residues. CDR3 amino acids: CASSPGQGDIQYF. The CDR3 DNA follows: TGTGCCAGCAGCCCTGGACAGGGAGACATTCAGTACTTC.

The CDR3: CATLTGINQPQHF. The CDR3 DNA sequence: TGTGCCACCTTGACAGGGATCAATCAGCCCCAGCATTTT. The chain links TRBV28 to TRBJ1-5, with 7 bases that match TRBD1. The V gene's germline CDR1 is MDHEN and CDR2 SYDVKM. The CDR3 runs to 13 residues. Unmatched junction bases numbered 6, after V lost 10 bases and J lost 3 bases. Filled out from reference TRBV28 and TRBJ1-5, the complete variable domain reads DVKVTQSSRYLVKRTGEKVFLECVQDMDHENMFWYRQDPGLGLRLIYFSYDVKMKEKGDIPEGYSVSREKKERFSLILESASTNQTSMYLCATLTGINQPQHFGDGTRLSIL.